Detailed here is one T cell receptor beta chain. It lacks a known antigen. The sample holds no much larger clone one base away, and base qualities are not on file. V is cut by 5 bases and J by 4 bases, and the space between the germline ends is 13 bases. Via the germline V gene, CDR1 is SNHLY and CDR2 FYNNEI. Spanning cysteine to phenylalanine, the CDR3 consists of 14 amino acids. Of all the DNA, just the CDR3 is kept, 42 bases in frame from base 1. The sample originates from a study of shared clonotypes between healthy human individuals (TCRdb year 2020). Some background on the complete study: A couple of women and three men aged 18 to 49 years were included in the cohort. For each donor, CD4 naive and CD4 memory were each run on three plates, CD8 naive on two plates, and CD8 memory on one plate. To estimate repertoire size and how much clonotypes are shared between individuals, the study performed deep sequencing of blood TCR repertoires from five healthy adults. Different laboratories and diverse techniques were used to prepare libraries and sequence TCR repertoires, to increase sequencing depth and limit assay-specific biases. Leukapheresis yielded between about 0.85 and 10 billion PBMCs per donor.

Results and caveats for the whole study, not just this receptor: The genetic and exposure-history diversity represented was limited by the small number of donors. Rarefaction of sorted-subset datasets indicated incomplete sequencing despite the large sequencing depth. Sampling was restricted to blood, and TCR repertoires in tissue are likely to differ from TCR repertoires in blood. Sharing across four donors was observed for around 4.8% of naive CD4, 3% to 4% of naive CD8, about 2.3% of memory CD4, and around 0.4% of memory CD8 clonotypes. Naive subsets generally had larger estimated clonotype richness than memory subsets did. Based on pairwise subsampling, the degree of clonotype sharing among donors was expected to be affected by sequencing depth. Higher generation probabilities were observed for clonotypes shared by all four sorted-subset donors than for non-shared clonotypes.

The donors were healthy, HIV-negative adults with no recently reported acute infections or vaccinations. All donors were Caucasian adults living in Nashville, Tennessee, USA. CD4+ T cells were enriched by magnetic negative selection, after which naive cells were positively selected on CD45RA and the negative fraction was taken as the memory subset. After blood collection by leukapheresis, PBMCs were isolated using Ficoll-Histopaque density gradient centrifugation and then cryopreserved in the vapor phase of liquid nitrogen. Analytical flow cytometry was used to check the purity and quantity of every magnetically sorted T cell population. Genomic DNA was isolated from every sorted fraction and measured by UV absorbance on a Nanodrop 2000c. TCR CDR3 regions were amplified from genomic DNA by multiplex PCR using the deep immunoSEQ assay. Genomic DNA extracted from each cell subset was distributed evenly over all wells of several immunoSEQ 96-well plates, and each plate served as one replicate. For sorted subsets, approximately 190 ng of genomic DNA, equivalent to around 30,000 T cell genomes, went into each replicate PCR. Purified libraries were measured with a Qubit 3.0 fluorometer, size-checked on a Bioanalyzer 2100, and measured again with the KAPA Library Quantification kit. Every immunoSEQ 96-well plate was sequenced on a dedicated single-read 150-cycle Illumina NextSeq 550 flow cell. On the study's bioinformatics: Because the immunoSEQ output held only junctional sequences and lacked quality scores, the filtering could not match the filtering applied to full-length reads. To assign V/J genes and CDR3, sequences were annotated using PyIR, a Python wrapper for IgBLAST v1.9, with IMGT germline references. Any read was removed if the V/J assignment was weak (E-value above 1e-6), the CDR3 was missing, or the read contained stop codons, out-of-frame junctions, or ambiguous translated residues. V3J clonotypes were defined as sequences sharing an identical inferred V gene, J gene, and CDR3 amino acid sequence. The percentage overlap between two repertoires was calculated by dividing the number of shared unique clonotypes by the size of the smaller repertoire. Three approaches were used to assess repertoire richness: RTK rarefaction, the Chao1 estimator, and Recon v2.1 estimates of unobserved clonotypes. Generation probabilities for all TCRbeta clonotypes obtained by the gDNA method from four donors were computed using OLGA. Not all clones reach the TCRdb copy of this immuneACCESS table, which keeps in-frame sequences only. Checked studies attribute under half of the gap to unresolved V genes and leave the rest unexplained. The DNA was the basis for D and trimming; V, J and clone size are from that table. Here the sample has about 230,000 clones; about 65% occur a single time. The top ten clonotypes cover over 8.5% of the sample.

The TCR was taken from a man aged 25-40 years in good health. The specimen sequenced was memory CD4+ T cells sorted from blood. The cell subset or site label, read with the paper, signifies: CD45RA-negative fraction. The chain was built from TRBV2 and TRBJ2-3, with no reliable assignment of the D segment. The CDR3 amino acid sequence is: CASSIRAQADTQYF. The nucleotide sequence reads as follows: TGTGCCAGCAGTATAAGGGCACAAGCAGATACGCAGTATTTT.